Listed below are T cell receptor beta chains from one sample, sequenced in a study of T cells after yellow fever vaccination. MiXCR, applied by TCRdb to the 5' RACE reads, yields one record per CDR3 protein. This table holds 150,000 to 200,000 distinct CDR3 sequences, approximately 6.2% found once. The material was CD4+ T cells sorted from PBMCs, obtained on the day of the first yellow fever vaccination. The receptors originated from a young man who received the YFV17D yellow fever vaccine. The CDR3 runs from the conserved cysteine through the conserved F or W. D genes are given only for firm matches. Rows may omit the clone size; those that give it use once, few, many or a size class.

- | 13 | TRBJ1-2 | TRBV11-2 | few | TGTGCCAGCAGCTTCTCGGGGGCCTATGGCTACACCTTC | CASSFSGAYGYTF
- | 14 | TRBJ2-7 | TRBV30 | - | TGTGCCTGGATCCCCTACGGAATATCCTACGAGCAGTACTTC | CAWIPYGISYEQYF
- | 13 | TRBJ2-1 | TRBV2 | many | TGTGCCAGCACCACCGCCTCGGACAATGAGCAGTTCTTC | CASTTASDNEQFF
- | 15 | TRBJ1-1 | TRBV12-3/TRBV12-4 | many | TGTGCCAGCAGTTTAATGGGGGGCTCGAACACTGAAGCTTTCTTT | CASSLMGGSNTEAFF
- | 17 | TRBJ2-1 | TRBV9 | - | TGTGCCAGCAGCGTCCGACCGGGACCCCTCTCCTACAATGAGCAGTTCTTC | CASSVRPGPLSYNEQFF
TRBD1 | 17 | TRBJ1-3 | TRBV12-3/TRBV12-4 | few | TGTGCCAGCAGGAAGACCGGACAGGGAGTCTCTGGAAACACCATATATTTT | CASRKTGQGVSGNTIYF
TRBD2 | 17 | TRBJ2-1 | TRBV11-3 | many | TGTGCCAGCAGCGACCCTTGGGGCGGGGGGGACAACAATGAGCAGTTCTTC | CASSDPWGGGDNNEQFF
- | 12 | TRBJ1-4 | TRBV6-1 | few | TGTGCCAGCAGCCCCACTTTCGAAAAACTGTTTTTT | CASSPTFEKLFF
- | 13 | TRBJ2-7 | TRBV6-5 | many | TGTGCCAGCAGTTATACAGGGTTCTACGAGCAGTACTTC | CASSYTGFYEQYF
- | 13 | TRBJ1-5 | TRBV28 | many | TGTGCCAGCAGGGATACAGGGTATCAGCCCCAGCATTTT | CASRDTGYQPQHF
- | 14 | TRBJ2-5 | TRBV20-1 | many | TGCAGTGCTAGAGATCAGGGTCGGTGGGAGACCCAGTACTTC | CSARDQGRWETQYF
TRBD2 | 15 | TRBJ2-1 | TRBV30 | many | TGTGCCTGGAGTGGTCTAGCGGGGGGCCTGCTAGAGCAGTTCTTC | CAWSGLAGGLLEQFF
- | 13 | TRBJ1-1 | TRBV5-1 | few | TGCGCCAGCAGCTTTGAAAGGGGCCCTGAAGCTTTCTTT | CASSFERGPEAFF
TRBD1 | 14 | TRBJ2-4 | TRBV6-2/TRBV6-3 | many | TGTGCCAGCAGAGGCCGGGACAGGGGAGGCATTCAGTACTTC | CASRGRDRGGIQYF
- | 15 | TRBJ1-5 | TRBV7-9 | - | TGTGCCAGCAGCCCCGGGAGTTTGAAGAATCAGCCCCAGCATTTT | CASSPGSLKNQPQHF
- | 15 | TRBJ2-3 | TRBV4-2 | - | TGTGCCAGCAGCCCCCACCTATCGGCGGCAGATACGCAGTATTTT | CASSPHLSAADTQYF
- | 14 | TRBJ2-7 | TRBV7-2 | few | TGTGCCAGCAGCTTAGGAGACCTCCCCTACGAGCAGTACTTC | CASSLGDLPYEQYF
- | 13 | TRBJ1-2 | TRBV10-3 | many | TGTGCCATCAGAGGGGCCCTGAACTATGGCTACACCTTC | CAIRGALNYGYTF
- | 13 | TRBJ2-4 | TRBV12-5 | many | TGTGCTAGTGGTTTCTATCGCGTTGGCATTCAGTACTTC | CASGFYRVGIQYF
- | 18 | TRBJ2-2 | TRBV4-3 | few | - | CASSQYFGLAANTGELFF
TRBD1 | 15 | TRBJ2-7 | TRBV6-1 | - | TGTGCCAGCAGGGCCACCGGGACAGGGGACTACGAGCAGTACTTC | CASRATGTGDYEQYF
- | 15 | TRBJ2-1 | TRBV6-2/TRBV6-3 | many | TGTGCCAGCAGCACCCAACCCACTTACTACAATGAGCAGTTCTTC | CASSTQPTYYNEQFF
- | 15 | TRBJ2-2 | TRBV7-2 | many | TGTGCCAGCAGCCCTCCAGGAGCGAACACCGGGGAGCTGTTTTTT | CASSPPGANTGELFF
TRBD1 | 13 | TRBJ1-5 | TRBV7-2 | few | TGTGCCAGCAGTGAGGGGGCCTATCAGCCCCAGCATTTT | CASSEGAYQPQHF
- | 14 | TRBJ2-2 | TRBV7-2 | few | TGTGCCAGCAGCTCCCAGGGGCTCACCGGGGAGCTGTTTTTT | CASSSQGLTGELFF
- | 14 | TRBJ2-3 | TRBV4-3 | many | TGCGCCAGCAGCCAAGATAGGCTCGCAGATACGCAGTATTTT | CASSQDRLADTQYF
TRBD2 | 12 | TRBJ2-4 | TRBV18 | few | TGTGCCAGCTCACCCAGCGGGGACATTCAGTACTTC | CASSPSGDIQYF
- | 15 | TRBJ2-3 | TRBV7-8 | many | TGTGCCAGCAGCTTTTCTAGTGCTAGCACAGATACGCAGTATTTT | CASSFSSASTDTQYF
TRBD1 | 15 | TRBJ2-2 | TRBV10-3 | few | TGTGCCATCAGTGGGACAGGGGCGAACACCGGGGAGCTGTTTTTT | CAISGTGANTGELFF
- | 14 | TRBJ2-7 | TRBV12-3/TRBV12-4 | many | TGTGCCAGCAGTACCTCTGGACAACAGGGCGAGCAGTACTTC | CASSTSGQQGEQYF
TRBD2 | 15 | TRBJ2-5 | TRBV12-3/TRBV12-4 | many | TGTGCCAGCACCCAGGGACTAGCGGCCCAAGAGACCCAGTACTTC | CASTQGLAAQETQYF
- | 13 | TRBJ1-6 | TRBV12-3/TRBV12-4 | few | TGTGCCACCCTTAAGGAAGGTTACTCACCCCTCCACTTT | CATLKEGYSPLHF
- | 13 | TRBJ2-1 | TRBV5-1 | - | TGCGCCAGCAGCTTTTCCCCCTACAATGAGCAGTTCTTC | CASSFSPYNEQFF
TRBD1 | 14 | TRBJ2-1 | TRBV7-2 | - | TGTGCCAGCAGCGGACAGGGAACCTACAATGAGCAGTTCTTC | CASSGQGTYNEQFF
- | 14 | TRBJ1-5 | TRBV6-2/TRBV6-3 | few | TGTGCCAGCAGTTACGGGGCACGCAATCAGCCCCAGCATTTT | CASSYGARNQPQHF
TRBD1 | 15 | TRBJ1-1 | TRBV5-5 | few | TGTGCCAGCAGCCAGGTGACAGGGTCGGACACTGAAGCTTTCTTT | CASSQVTGSDTEAFF
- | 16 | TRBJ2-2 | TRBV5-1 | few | TGCGCCAGCAGCTTGTTGGCGGGGCGACACACCGGGGAGCTGTTTTTT | CASSLLAGRHTGELFF
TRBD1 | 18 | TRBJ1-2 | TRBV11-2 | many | TGTGCCAGCAGCCCCCTCCCACGGGACAGGGGTCCCAACTATGGCTACACCTTC | CASSPLPRDRGPNYGYTF
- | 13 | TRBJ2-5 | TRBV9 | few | TGTGCCAGCAGCCCCAGTCGGGAAGAGACCCAGTACTTC | CASSPSREETQYF
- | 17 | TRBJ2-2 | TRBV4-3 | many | TGCGCCAGCAGCCAAGAAGGCGGGGCAGGGAGGCACGGGGAGCTGTTTTTT | CASSQEGGAGRHGELFF
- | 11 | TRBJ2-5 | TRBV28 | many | TGTGCCAGCACCTTGCGAGAGACCCAGTACTTC | CASTLRETQYF
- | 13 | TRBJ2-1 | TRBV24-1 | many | TGTGCCACCAGGGAGGGGACCTACAATGAGCAGTTCTTC | CATREGTYNEQFF
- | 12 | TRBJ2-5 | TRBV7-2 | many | TGTGCCAGCAGCTCAAGGGCCGGGACCCAGTACTTC | CASSSRAGTQYF
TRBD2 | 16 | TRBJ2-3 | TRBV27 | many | TGTGCCAGCAGTTTCCGCCCCAGCGGGGGAACAGATACGCAGTATTTT | CASSFRPSGGTDTQYF
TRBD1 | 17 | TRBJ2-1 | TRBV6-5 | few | TGTGCCAGCAGTTACTCGGGACAGGGCCTTTCCTACAATGAGCAGTTCTTC | CASSYSGQGLSYNEQFF
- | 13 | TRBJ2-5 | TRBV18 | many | TGTGCCAGCTGTGGCGGGGACCAAGAGACCCAGTACTTC | CASCGGDQETQYF
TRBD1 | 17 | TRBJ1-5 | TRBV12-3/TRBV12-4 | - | TGTGCCAGCAGTTTAGGTTTGGGGACAGACAGCAATCAGCCCCAGCATTTT | CASSLGLGTDSNQPQHF
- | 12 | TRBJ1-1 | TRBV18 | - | TGTGCCAGCTCACCACCAAACACTGAAGCTTTCTTT | CASSPPNTEAFF
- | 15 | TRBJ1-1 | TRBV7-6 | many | TGTGCCAGCAGCTTAGGACAGTTGAAGAACACTGAAGCTTTCTTT | CASSLGQLKNTEAFF
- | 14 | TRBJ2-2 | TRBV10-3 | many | TGTGCCATCAGTGAGTCCAAGGACACCGGGGAGCTGTTTTTT | CAISESKDTGELFF